This T cell receptor (beta chain) comes out of a study of blood T cell repertoires in COVID-19. Libraries were prepared by immunoSEQ multiplex PCR; TCRdb keeps only in-frame clonotypes and omits some of them. This table holds roughly 230,000 clones, about 83% found once. Sample: peripheral blood. This TCR was recovered from a woman between 50 and 59 years old with acute or convalescent COVID-19.

The CDR3 DNA reads as TGCGCCAGCAGCTTGGAAGGTAGGGGCCACGAGCAGTACTTC. Protein sequence: CASSLEGRGHEQYF. The chain links TRBV5-1 to TRBJ2-7; tentatively, D is TRBD1 (5 bases). Germline assignment: CDR1 SGHRS and CDR2 YFSETQ. The V gene lost 0 bases and the J gene lost 5 bases, with 12 bases spanning the gap. There are 14 residues in the CDR3.